A single T cell receptor (beta chain) is shown here with its context. Antigen specificity is unknown. The data were obtained in a study of OX40 agonist ivuxolimab in advanced cancers. Study context: It was permissible to have had prior anti-PD-1, anti-PD-L1 or anti-CTLA-4 therapy, and approximately 41% had some. Overall study findings and caveats: Clonal expansion by week 6 occurred in CD4+ and CD8+ blood T cells (at 0.1 to 3.0 mg/kg). It was not determined which antigens were specifically recognized by the peripheral T cells that had undergone clonal expansion.

Generated by immunoSEQ multiplex PCR, the TCRdb table keeps only in-frame clones and is missing some. Of about 78,000 clones in the sample, roughly 84% were seen once. This CDR3 region has 17 residues. CDR1 and CDR2 (germline): MGHRA, YSYEKL. With 1 base removed from V and 0 bases from J, the gap between germline ends came to 12 bases. This chain links TRBV4-1 with TRBJ1-4, with D hard to call. The receptor's source is an adult with an advanced solid tumor such as melanoma, head and neck, liver or kidney cancer. The sequenced sample was CD4+ or CD8+ T cells sorted from blood, obtained in a trial of the OX40 agonist ivuxolimab. CDR3 DNA: TGCGCCAGCAGCCAAGGTCGGCCGGTGGCAACTAATGAAAAACTGTTTTTT. This translates into CASSQGRPVATNEKLFF.